This T cell receptor (beta chain) was captured by sequencing in a study of blood T cell repertoires in COVID-19. Overall study context: From T cells, B-cell-depleted T cells, or PBMCs came the material, which was cDNA or gDNA.

Generated by immunoSEQ multiplex PCR, the TCRdb table keeps only in-frame clones and is missing some. The sample holds 50,000 to 55,000 clones, 85% seen once. Per germline, CDR1 MGHRA and CDR2 YSYEKL. With 4 bases clipped from V and 6 bases from J, the junction kept 19 bases outside the gene matches. The CDR3 extends over 20 amino acids. The chain joins TRBV4-1 to TRBJ2-2; TRBD1 matches at 11 bases. Sequenced: peripheral blood. The clonotype was recovered from a man aged 60 to 75 with acute or convalescent COVID-19. This chain's CDR3 is CASSRGPRSGDRGGSGELFF. The DNA of the CDR3 is TGCGCCAGCAGCCGCGGTCCTCGAAGCGGGGACAGGGGGGGATCCGGGGAGCTGTTTTTT.